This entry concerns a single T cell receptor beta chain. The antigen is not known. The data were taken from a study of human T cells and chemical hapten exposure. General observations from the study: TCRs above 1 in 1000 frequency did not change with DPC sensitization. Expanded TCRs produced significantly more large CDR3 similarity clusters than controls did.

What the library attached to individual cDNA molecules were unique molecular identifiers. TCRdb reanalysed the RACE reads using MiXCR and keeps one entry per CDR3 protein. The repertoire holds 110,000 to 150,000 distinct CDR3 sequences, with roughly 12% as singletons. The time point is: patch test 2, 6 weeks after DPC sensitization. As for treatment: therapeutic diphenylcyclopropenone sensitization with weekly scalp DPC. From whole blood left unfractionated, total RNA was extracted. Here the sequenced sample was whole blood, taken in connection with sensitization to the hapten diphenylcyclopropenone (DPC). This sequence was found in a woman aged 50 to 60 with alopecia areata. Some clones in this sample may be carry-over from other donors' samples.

CDR3 nucleotides: TGTGCCAGCAGCTTAGGCGGGACTAGCGGGACCTACGAGCAGTACTTC. It translates to CASSLGGTSGTYEQYF. The chain carries TRBV7-2 and TRBJ2-7; TRBD2 matches 13 bases. Germline values: CDR1 SGHTA, CDR2 FQGNSA. This CDR3 spans 16 amino acids. Trimming at V came to 1 base and at J to 2 bases, leaving 2 bases not matched to a gene. The variable domain in full, with the rest retrieved from reference TRBV7-2 and TRBJ2-7, is GAGVSQSPSNKVTEKGKDVELRCDPISGHTALYWYRQSLGQGLEFLIYFQGNSAPDKSGLPSDRFSAERTGGSVSTLTIQRTQQEDSAVYLCASSLGGTSGTYEQYFGPGTRLTVT.